The 27 T cell receptor beta chains given below trace back to one sample, sequenced in a study of T cells in Graves' hyperthyroidism and ophthalmopathy. Amplified TCR beta CDR3 regions derived from RNA transcripts. The TCR CDR3 first-round RT-PCR relied on the HTBI primer set. TCRdb fed the multiplex PCR reads into MiXCR, producing one record per CDR3 protein. The sample holds approximately 600,000 distinct CDR3 sequences, around 21% seen once. Sequencing was carried out using blood. Receptors were obtained from a young man with Graves' ophthalmopathy.

The genes are TRBV30 and TRBJ2-1; 7 bases match TRBD2. The CDR3 loop spans 13 amino acids. Germline assignment: CDR1 GTSNPN and CDR2 SVGIG (reference sequence). After removal of 0 bases from V and 12 bases from J, the junction contained 8 bases not matched to a gene. DNA for the CDR3: TGTGCCTGGAGTGTAGGCGGGAGTAGAGTGCAGTTCTTC. Protein product: CAWSVGGSRVQFF.

This clonotype was seen a few times. This sequence joins TRBV15 and TRBJ2-5; maybe TRBD2 (5 bases). CDR3 length: 13 residues. Trimming took off 7 bases at V and 3 bases at J, with 12 bases between the two ends. The germline gives CDR1 LNHNV, CDR2 YYDKDF (reference sequence). Here the CDR3 DNA reads TGTGCCACCATGTCAGTCGGGGAAGAGACCCAGTACTTC. Residues: CATMSVGEETQYF.

This clonotype showed up just a few times. V usage is TRBV5-1 and J usage is TRBJ2-6, with D perhaps TRBD2 (6 bases). The CDR3 loop spans 17 amino acids. Germline loops: CDR1 SGHRS, CDR2 YFSETQ. V dropped 0 bases and J dropped 2 bases, with 12 bases sitting between them. CDR3 nucleotides: TGCGCCAGCAGCTTGGAACCGGGGGTCGCTGGGGCCAACGTCCTGACTTTC. Protein sequence: CASSLEPGVAGANVLTF.

This clonotype was observed a handful of times. CDR3 residues: CSVTGGAAIEQYF. Here the CDR3 DNA reads TGCAGCGTTACTGGGGGGGCAGCTATAGAGCAGTACTTC. The chain is built from TRBV29-1 and TRBJ2-7; the D gene is possibly TRBD2 (7 bases). The CDR3 sequence is 13 residues long. Trimming removed 5 bases from V and 7 bases from J, with 18 bases in between. From germline, CDR1 is SQVTM and CDR2 ANQGSEA.

This clonotype showed up just a few times. The chain recombines TRBV20-1 with TRBJ2-1; 8 nucleotides line up with TRBD2. Germline V gene data show CDR1 as DFQATT and CDR2 as SNEGSKA (reference sequence). The CDR3 is made up of 15 amino acids. The junction had 4 bases not matched to a gene; V was cut back by 3 bases and J by 0 bases. This CDR3 is CSASHGRASYNEQFF. The CDR3 DNA follows: TGCAGTGCTAGTCACGGGAGGGCCTCCTACAATGAGCAGTTCTTC.

The chain combines TRBV28 with TRBJ1-2, with 7 nucleotides matching TRBD1. In germline, CDR1 is MDHEN, CDR2 SYDVKM. The CDR3 runs 16 residues. The junction had 16 bases not matched to a gene; V was cut back by 7 bases and J by 5 bases. As DNA, the CDR3 is TGTGCCAGCACCCAGGACAGGATCGAGGTTACGTATGGCTACACCTTC. Protein product: CASTQDRIEVTYGYTF.

This clonotype was observed a handful of times. CDR3 protein: CASRPGLAWVEQFF. Written as DNA, the CDR3 is TGTGCCAGCAGGCCGGGACTAGCATGGGTTGAGCAGTTCTTC. The J gene is TRBJ2-1, the V gene TRBV6-1; 9 bases agree with TRBD2. The CDR3 has 14 amino acids. Germline trimming cut 6 bases from V and 9 bases from J; bases unmatched to any gene: 9. Germline assignment: CDR1 MNHNS and CDR2 SASEGT.

This clonotype was detected ten times or more. The V gene is TRBV20-1, the J gene TRBJ2-5; the D gene is possibly TRBD2 (5 bases). The CDR3 is 14 residues long. V shed 1 base and J shed 4 bases, with 13 bases lying between them. The V gene's germline CDR1 is DFQATT and CDR2 SNEGSKA (reference sequence). As DNA, the CDR3 is TGCAGTGCTAGAGTTCTAGCCCCACGAGAGACCCAGTACTTC. This encodes CSARVLAPRETQYF.

This clonotype has a count of ten or more. The chain links TRBV30 to TRBJ2-1; D call uncertain. The CDR3 loop spans 12 amino acids. With 0 bases removed from V and 7 bases from J, the gap between germline ends came to 7 bases. Germline assignment: CDR1 GTSNPN and CDR2 SVGIG (reference sequence). The CDR3 loop is CAWSVSFNEQFF. The CDR3 DNA reads as TGTGCCTGGAGTGTTTCGTTTAATGAGCAGTTCTTC.

V is TRBV19 and J is TRBJ2-5, with TRBD1 matching 7 bases. V was pared by 4 bases and J by 2 bases, with 7 bases of the junction left unmatched. The CDR3 covers 15 residues. Germline CDR1 is LNHDA and CDR2 is SQIVND (reference sequence). The CDR3 coding sequence is TGTGCCAGTAGTACGGGACAGCCTAATCAAGAGACCCAGTACTTC. Translating it yields CASSTGQPNQETQYF.

The rearrangement links TRBV12-3 or TRBV12-4 to TRBJ2-3; 10 bases are a match to TRBD2. J lost 5 bases, V lost 8 bases, and 4 bases had no gene match. This CDR3 region has 13 residues. The CDR3 reads CASQREGQDTQYF. As DNA, the CDR3 is TGTGCCAGCCAGCGGGAGGGCCAAGATACGCAGTATTTT.

In its sample, this clonotype was seen many times. This sequence joins TRBV10-1 and TRBJ2-3; D is perhaps TRBD1 (6 bases). The CDR3 extends over 15 amino acids. Germline V gene lookup returns CDR1 WNHNN and CDR2 SYGVQD (reference sequence). V was clipped by 0 bases and J by 2 bases, with 9 bases between them. CDR3 coding DNA: TGCGCCAGCAGTGAGTCAAGGGGGTCCACAGATACGCAGTATTTT. This codes for CASSESRGSTDTQYF.

The chain is built from TRBV24-1 and TRBJ2-7, with D unclear. V lost 6 bases to trimming and J lost 4 bases, with 6 bases between them. Germline V gene data show CDR1 as KGHDR and CDR2 as SFDVKD. The CDR3 spans 11 residues. The CDR3 region has the DNA TGTGCCACCAGTAGTGGATACGAGCAGTACTTC. This translates into CATSSGYEQYF.

This clonotype has only one observation. The chain couples TRBV30 to TRBJ2-5; D uncertain. The CDR3 is 15 amino acids. V lost 1 base and J 1 base, leaving 13 bases between the germline ends. Germline loops: CDR1 GTSNPN, CDR2 SVGIG (reference sequence). CDR3 residues: CAWSGGSGGQETQYF. Written as DNA, the CDR3 is TGTGCCTGGAGTGGAGGATCTGGTGGCCAAGAGACCCAGTACTTC.

This chain connects TRBV29-1 to TRBJ2-7; 8 bases map to TRBD1. Germline trimming cut 1 base from V and 5 bases from J; bases unmatched to any gene: 4. There are 13 residues in the CDR3. The germline V gene has CDR1 SQVTM and CDR2 ANQGSEA. CDR3 residues: CSVEATGDNEQYF. The CDR3 DNA reads TGCAGCGTTGAAGCGACAGGGGACAACGAGCAGTACTTC.

This clonotype was recorded many times. One end of the junction varies from germline; a read error may be responsible. The rearrangement uses TRBV7-7 and TRBJ2-5, with 11 bases identical to TRBD2. Germline CDR1 and CDR2: SSHAT and FNYEAQ (reference sequence). CDR3 length: 14 residues. The CDR3 region has the DNA TGTGCTAGCAGTTCACTAGCGGGAGTGGAGACCCAGTACTTC. This codes for CASSSLAGVETQYF.

This clonotype was detected a few times. CDR3 DNA: TGTGCCAGCAGTGAATGGGTGACAGGAGATAACTATGGCTACACCTTC. Its protein product is CASSEWVTGDNYGYTF. The chain uses TRBV2 and TRBJ1-2, with D possibly being TRBD1 (6 bases). Per germline, CDR1 SNHLY and CDR2 FYNNEI. The V end lost 2 bases, the J end lost 1 base, and 14 bases lay between the germline ends. This CDR3 is 16 amino acids long. The variable domain in full, completed from reference TRBV2 and TRBJ1-2, reads EPEVTQTPSHQVTQMGQEVILRCVPISNHLYFYWYRQILGQKVEFLVSFYNNEISEKSEIFDDQFSVERPDGSNFTLKIRSTKLEDSAMYFCASSEWVTGDNYGYTFGSGTRLTVV.

V and J are TRBV19 and TRBJ2-7; 11 bases align to TRBD2. The junction had 6 bases not matched to a gene; V was cut back by 7 bases and J by 4 bases. CDR1 LNHDA and CDR2 SQIVND come from the germline V gene (reference sequence). The CDR3 spans 14 residues. The CDR3: CASTPGTSGYEQYF. The CDR3 DNA reads TGTGCCAGTACCCCCGGGACTAGCGGATACGAGCAGTACTTC.

As to this clonotype: A read error may produce the germline difference seen at one junction end. DNA of the CDR3: TGCAGTGCTAGAGATTGGGCCGGGGAGCTGTTCTTT. It is translated as CSARDWAGELFF. V and J are TRBV20-1 and TRBJ2-2, with a tentative D call TRBD2 (5 bases). CDR1 is DFQATT and CDR2 is SNEGSKA in the germline V gene (reference sequence). The CDR3 has 12 amino acids.

Details on this clonotype: A much larger clone is a single base away; this may be a read error. The chain has TRBV12-3 or TRBV12-4 and TRBJ2-2; 8 bases align to TRBD1. The ends lost 6 bases at V and 6 bases at J; junction bases unmatched: 3. CDR3 length: 13 residues. CDR3 sequence reads: CASRETGAGELFF. CDR3 coding DNA: TGTGCCAGCAGGGAGACAGGGGCCGGGGAGCTGTTTTTT.

Regarding this clonotype: The junction shows a germline mismatch at one end, possibly a read error. The chain carries TRBV11-2 and TRBJ2-7; D possibly uses TRBD1 or TRBD2 (5 bases each). Germline-derived CDR1 and CDR2 are SGHAT and FQNNGV. The CDR3 loop spans 12 amino acids. The CDR3 DNA sequence: TGTGCCAGCAGCTATGGGACCCCCGAGCAGTGCTTC. It encodes CASSYGTPEQCF. The complete variable domain, with remaining parts taken from reference TRBV11-2 and TRBJ2-7, reads EAGVAQSPRYKIIEKRQSVAFWCNPISGHATLYWYQQILGQGPKLLIQFQNNGVVDDSQLPKDRFSAERLKGVDSTLKIQPAKLEDSAVYLCASSYGTPEQCFGPGTRLTVT.

This clonotype has at least ten counts. The chain joins TRBV28 to TRBJ2-4; weak D call: TRBD2 (6 bases). Trimming cost V 8 bases and J 6 bases, with 11 bases left between them. The CDR3 is 12 residues long. Germline V gives CDR1 MDHEN, CDR2 SYDVKM. The DNA of the CDR3 is TGTGCCAGCTCTATGGGACTAAACATTCAGTACTTC. Its protein product is CASSMGLNIQYF.

The chain employs TRBV19 and TRBJ2-1; TRBD2 matches at 8 bases. This CDR3 is 14 amino acids long. The ends lost 3 bases at V and 9 bases at J; junction bases unmatched: 7. Germline V gene data show CDR1 as LNHDA and CDR2 as SQIVND (reference sequence). Here the CDR3 reads CASSMSGRYAEQFF. The DNA for the CDR3 is TGTGCCAGTAGTATGAGCGGGAGATACGCTGAGCAGTTCTTC.

On this clonotype itself: A much more abundant neighbour one base away suggests this may be a read error. V and J are TRBV7-2 and TRBJ2-7; a weak D match, TRBD1 (7 bases). CDR3 length: 15 residues. Germline CDR1 and CDR2: SGHTA and FQGNSA. CDR3 sequence reads: CASSRLGTVSCEQYF. CDR3 DNA: TGTGCCAGCAGCCGACTAGGGACAGTCTCCTGCGAGCAGTACTTC. The variable domain in full, completed from reference TRBV7-2 and TRBJ2-7, reads GAGVSQSPSNKVTEKGKDVELRCDPISGHTALYWYRQSLGQGLEFLIYFQGNSAPDKSGLPSDRFSAERTGGSVSTLTIQRTQQEDSAVYLCASSRLGTVSCEQYFGPGTRLTVT.

There are many counts of this clonotype. J is TRBJ2-1 and V is TRBV5-1; possible D gene TRBD1, 6 bases. This CDR3 is 14 amino acids long. Germline V gives CDR1 SGHRS, CDR2 YFSETQ. V was trimmed by 1 base and J by 6 bases, leaving 11 bases between them. CDR3 DNA sequence: TGCGCCAGCAGCTTGTCTACAGGGCCCAATGAGCAGTTCTTC. Translating it yields CASSLSTGPNEQFF.

This clonotype was picked up many times. The rearrangement joins TRBV28 to TRBJ2-5, with TRBD2 matching over 8 bases. The CDR3 covers 17 residues. The germline gives CDR1 MDHEN, CDR2 SYDVKM. J lost 1 base, V lost 5 bases, and 12 bases had no gene match. CDR3 residues: CASSRASSGLLQETQYF. The DNA for the CDR3 is TGTGCCAGCAGTCGTGCCTCTAGCGGGCTCCTCCAAGAGACCCAGTACTTC.

Note on this clonotype: A much more abundant neighbour one base away suggests this may be a read error. The chain has TRBV20-1 and TRBJ1-5, with D maybe TRBD1 (5 bases). Germline V gene data show CDR1 as DFQATT and CDR2 as SNEGSKA (reference sequence). The CDR3 contains 15 residues. CDR3 residues: CGASAPDSVNQPQHF. The DNA of the CDR3 is TGCGGTGCTAGTGCCCCCGACAGCGTGAATCAGCCCCAGCATTTT.